Listed below are T cell receptor beta chains from one sample, sequenced in a study of vaccination effects on CD4 cells after COVID-19. The antigens for these receptors are not known. Some clones are missing from TCRdb's copy, which holds only in-frame ones; the method was immunoSEQ multiplex PCR. This sample carries under 35,000 clones, approximately 64% of them seen once, and the ten largest clones take approximately 8.2%. Sequencing was performed on CD4+ T cells from PBMCs cultured with SARS-CoV-2 spike peptides, taken after COVID-19 vaccination. These receptors were taken from a human donor who received a COVID-19 vaccine. The CDR3 runs from the conserved cysteine through the conserved F or W. Fields, in order: J gene, V gene, D gene, clone size, CDR3 DNA, CDR3 protein. The D gene is left open where the match is weak. Expanded clones get a size class; other rows say once, few or many, or leave the size out.

J gene: TRBJ1-5; V gene: TRBV6-1; D gene: .; clone size: few; CDR3 DNA: TGTGCCAGCAGTGAAGACAGGGACAATCAGCCCCAGCATTTT; CDR3 protein: CASSEDRDNQPQHF
J gene: TRBJ1-4; V gene: TRBV6-1; D gene: .; clone size: .; CDR3 DNA: TGTGCCAGCAGTGAAGATGGCCGCGCAACTAATGAAAAACTGTTTTTT; CDR3 protein: CASSEDGRATNEKLFF
J gene: TRBJ2-7; V gene: TRBV5-1; D gene: TRBD2; clone size: medium-sized; CDR3 DNA: TGCGCCAGCAGCTCGGGACTAGCGATTCCGGAATACGAGCAGTACTTC; CDR3 protein: CASSSGLAIPEYEQYF
J gene: TRBJ2-6; V gene: TRBV29-1; D gene: .; clone size: few; CDR3 DNA: TGCAGCGTTAGGGGATTCGCTGGGGCCAACGTCCTGACTTTC; CDR3 protein: CSVRGFAGANVLTF
J gene: TRBJ2-2; V gene: TRBV4-2; D gene: .; clone size: .; CDR3 DNA: TGTGCCAGCAGCCAAGATTCACTAGTAGTCGTTGGGGAGCTGTTTTTT; CDR3 protein: CASSQDSLVVVGELFF
J gene: TRBJ1-3; V gene: TRBV10-3; D gene: TRBD1; clone size: few; CDR3 DNA: TGTGCCATCAAACCGGGACAGGACCTCTCTGGAAACACCATATATTTT; CDR3 protein: CAIKPGQDLSGNTIYF
J gene: TRBJ2-4; V gene: TRBV4-1; D gene: TRBD1; clone size: .; CDR3 DNA: TGCGCCAGCAGCCAAGATCGGGGGCGGGACAGGGGCAACATTCAGTACTTC; CDR3 protein: CASSQDRGRDRGNIQYF
J gene: TRBJ1-5; V gene: TRBV5-1; D gene: .; clone size: .; CDR3 DNA: TGCGCCAGCAGCAGGGGTGAGAGCAATCAGCCCCAGCATTTT; CDR3 protein: CASSRGESNQPQHF
J gene: TRBJ1-6; V gene: TRBV12-3/TRBV12-4; D gene: .; clone size: .; CDR3 DNA: TGTGCCAGCAGTTTCGGTAATTCACCCCTCCACTTT; CDR3 protein: CASSFGNSPLHF
J gene: TRBJ2-7; V gene: TRBV7-2; D gene: TRBD1; clone size: once; CDR3 DNA: TGTGCCAGCAGCCAGGGACAGGGGCCCTACTACGAGCAGTACTTC; CDR3 protein: CASSQGQGPYYEQYF
J gene: TRBJ1-2; V gene: TRBV10-3; D gene: .; clone size: few; CDR3 DNA: TGTGCCATCAATGCGGCTAACTATGGCTACACCTTC; CDR3 protein: CAINAANYGYTF
J gene: TRBJ1-4; V gene: TRBV5-1; D gene: .; clone size: once; CDR3 DNA: TGCGCCAGCAGCCCGGAGGGGTCGAATGAAAAACTGTTTTTT; CDR3 protein: CASSPEGSNEKLFF
J gene: TRBJ2-3; V gene: TRBV9; D gene: .; clone size: .; CDR3 DNA: TGTGCCAGCAGCGGGAGGAGACGTTTTACGCAGTATTTT; CDR3 protein: CASSGRRRFTQYF
J gene: TRBJ2-5; V gene: TRBV10-1; D gene: .; clone size: .; CDR3 DNA: TGCGCCAGCAGTGGCGGGACTCCGGAGGGGACCCAGTACTTC; CDR3 protein: CASSGGTPEGTQYF
J gene: TRBJ1-3; V gene: TRBV19; D gene: .; clone size: .; CDR3 DNA: TGTGCCAGTAGTATAGATTCGGATCGTGCCATATATTTT; CDR3 protein: CASSIDSDRAIYF
J gene: TRBJ2-1; V gene: TRBV5-1; D gene: TRBD2; clone size: .; CDR3 DNA: TGCGCCAGCAGCCCGACTAGCGGGGGTCCTATCCATGAGCAGTTCTTC; CDR3 protein: CASSPTSGGPIHEQFF
J gene: TRBJ2-5; V gene: TRBV18; D gene: .; clone size: .; CDR3 DNA: TGTGCCAGCACTTCATACGGGACCCAAGAGACCCAGTACTTC; CDR3 protein: CASTSYGTQETQYF
J gene: TRBJ1-6; V gene: TRBV10-2; D gene: .; clone size: .; CDR3 DNA: TGCGCCAGCAGTGAGGTGGGTTATAATTCACCCCTCCACTTT; CDR3 protein: CASSEVGYNSPLHF
J gene: TRBJ2-3; V gene: TRBV5-1; D gene: .; clone size: .; CDR3 DNA: TGCGCCAGCAGCTTGGACGGGACATGGGGCACAGATACGCAGTATTTT; CDR3 protein: CASSLDGTWGTDTQYF
J gene: TRBJ1-2; V gene: TRBV11-2; D gene: .; clone size: .; CDR3 DNA: TGTGCCAGCAGCTTAGAGGGGTCCTATGGCTACACCTTC; CDR3 protein: CASSLEGSYGYTF
J gene: TRBJ1-1; V gene: TRBV5-1; D gene: TRBD1; clone size: few; CDR3 DNA: TGCGCCAGCAGCGGACAGGGTACGAACACTGAAGCTTTCTTT; CDR3 protein: CASSGQGTNTEAFF
J gene: TRBJ1-2; V gene: TRBV4-1; D gene: .; clone size: .; CDR3 DNA: TGCGCCAGCAGCCAAGATGGGCCCAGGGAGGCTGGCTACACCTTC; CDR3 protein: CASSQDGPREAGYTF
J gene: TRBJ1-2; V gene: TRBV12-3/TRBV12-4; D gene: .; clone size: few; CDR3 DNA: TGTGCCAGCAGTTCTACACCCTTCAACACCTTC; CDR3 protein: CASSSTPFNTF
J gene: TRBJ1-1; V gene: TRBV5-5; D gene: .; clone size: few; CDR3 DNA: TGTGCCAGCAGCAGAGACCCGACACGTGGGGTAACTTTCTTT; CDR3 protein: CASSRDPTRGVTFF
J gene: TRBJ2-3; V gene: TRBV5-4; D gene: TRBD1; clone size: .; CDR3 DNA: TGTGCCAGCAGCTCGGGACAGACAACAGATACGCAGTATTTT; CDR3 protein: CASSSGQTTDTQYF
J gene: TRBJ1-2; V gene: TRBV19; D gene: .; clone size: few; CDR3 DNA: TGTGCCAGTAGTAGGTCCGGGTTGGGCTATGGCTACACCTTC; CDR3 protein: CASSRSGLGYGYTF
J gene: TRBJ1-4; V gene: TRBV7-8; D gene: .; clone size: .; CDR3 DNA: TGTGCCAGCAGCTTAGTGTATAAGCCGACAGGCGGCGCGCGGGGGGAAAAACTGTTTTTT; CDR3 protein: CASSLVYKPTGGARGEKLFF
J gene: TRBJ1-4; V gene: TRBV7-9; D gene: TRBD1; clone size: once; CDR3 DNA: TGTGCCAGCAGCCCGTTATTGGGACAGGGAAGGACTAATGAAAAACTGTTTTTT; CDR3 protein: CASSPLLGQGRTNEKLFF
J gene: TRBJ2-5; V gene: TRBV6-1; D gene: .; clone size: .; CDR3 DNA: TGTGCCAGCAGTGAAGCTGGGGAGACCCAGTACTTC; CDR3 protein: CASSEAGETQYF
J gene: TRBJ1-6; V gene: TRBV30; D gene: TRBD1; clone size: once; CDR3 DNA: TGTGCCTGGAGTGAACGGACAGGGGTTTCACCCCTCCACTTT; CDR3 protein: CAWSERTGVSPLHF
J gene: TRBJ1-2; V gene: TRBV9; D gene: .; clone size: few; CDR3 DNA: TGTGCCAGCAGCCCCCCGACCAGGGGCTATGGCTACACCTTC; CDR3 protein: CASSPPTRGYGYTF
J gene: TRBJ2-2; V gene: TRBV24-1; D gene: .; clone size: .; CDR3 DNA: TGTGCCACCAGTGAAAGGGGTAGCGGGGAGCTGTTTTTT; CDR3 protein: CATSERGSGELFF
J gene: TRBJ2-3; V gene: TRBV6-5; D gene: .; clone size: .; CDR3 DNA: TGTGCCAGCTCACTAGATACGCAGTATTTT; CDR3 protein: CASSLDTQYF
J gene: TRBJ2-5; V gene: TRBV3-1/TRBV3-2; D gene: .; clone size: .; CDR3 DNA: TGTGCCAGCAGCCCTCCGGGGCTTGAGACCCAGTACTTC; CDR3 protein: CASSPPGLETQYF
J gene: TRBJ1-1; V gene: TRBV14; D gene: TRBD1; clone size: few; CDR3 DNA: TGTGCCAGCAGCCAGGGACAGGGGGCGATCACTGAAGCTTTCTTT; CDR3 protein: CASSQGQGAITEAFF
J gene: TRBJ2-7; V gene: TRBV12-3/TRBV12-4; D gene: .; clone size: .; CDR3 DNA: TGTGCCAGCAGTTTGGGCGGGGAATGGGAGCAGTACTTC; CDR3 protein: CASSLGGEWEQYF
J gene: TRBJ1-1; V gene: TRBV7-8; D gene: .; clone size: .; CDR3 DNA: TGTGCCAGCAGCTTAGGTTCAGGGAACACTGAAGCTTTCTTT; CDR3 protein: CASSLGSGNTEAFF
J gene: TRBJ2-7; V gene: TRBV2; D gene: TRBD1; clone size: .; CDR3 DNA: TGTGCCAGCAGTGATGTCAGGGGGTTAAGCTCCTACGAGCAGTACTTC; CDR3 protein: CASSDVRGLSSYEQYF
J gene: TRBJ2-5; V gene: TRBV4-2; D gene: TRBD2; clone size: .; CDR3 DNA: TGTGCCAGCAGCCAAGATCTAGCGGGGTGGGACCAAGAGACCCAGTACTTC; CDR3 protein: CASSQDLAGWDQETQYF
J gene: TRBJ1-1; V gene: TRBV2; D gene: .; clone size: .; CDR3 DNA: TGTGCCAGCAGTGAGGGGGGGCACACTGAAGCTTTCTTT; CDR3 protein: CASSEGGHTEAFF
J gene: TRBJ2-2; V gene: TRBV10-1; D gene: .; clone size: .; CDR3 DNA: TGCGCCAGCAGTCAGCAGCTCAACGGGGAGCTGTTTTTT; CDR3 protein: CASSQQLNGELFF
J gene: TRBJ1-5; V gene: TRBV24-1; D gene: .; clone size: .; CDR3 DNA: TGTGCCACCTACCCACCCCCTCAACAGTATAGCAATCAGCCCCAGCATTTT; CDR3 protein: CATYPPPQQYSNQPQHF
J gene: TRBJ2-7; V gene: TRBV3-1/TRBV3-2; D gene: TRBD1; clone size: .; CDR3 DNA: TGTGCCAGCAGCCAAGATACAGGGGTCGGGCAGTACTTC; CDR3 protein: CASSQDTGVGQYF
J gene: TRBJ1-6; V gene: TRBV10-3; D gene: .; clone size: .; CDR3 DNA: TGTGCCGGGTCGGACGGTCTATTATCGCCCCTCCACTTT; CDR3 protein: CAGSDGLLSPLHF
J gene: TRBJ2-3; V gene: TRBV5-1; D gene: TRBD2; clone size: .; CDR3 DNA: TGCGCCAGCAGCCCCGGGGGGGCCGCGGATACGCAGTATTTT; CDR3 protein: CASSPGGAADTQYF
J gene: TRBJ2-2; V gene: TRBV4-1; D gene: .; clone size: .; CDR3 DNA: TGCGCCAGCAGCCCGGGACAAGTTGGTATATCCGGGGAGCTGTTTTTT; CDR3 protein: CASSPGQVGISGELFF
J gene: TRBJ2-7; V gene: TRBV10-2; D gene: .; clone size: .; CDR3 DNA: TGCGCCAGCAGTGAGTCTAAGGGGACTTCCCACGAGCAGTACTTC; CDR3 protein: CASSESKGTSHEQYF
J gene: TRBJ1-5; V gene: TRBV2; D gene: TRBD1; clone size: .; CDR3 DNA: TGTGCCAGCAGTGAAGCCCAGGGGGAGTTAAACGGTCAGCCCCAGCATTTT; CDR3 protein: CASSEAQGELNGQPQHF
J gene: TRBJ2-1; V gene: TRBV6-5; D gene: TRBD2; clone size: once; CDR3 DNA: TGTGCCGGGGGGGTGGGAAGTCTTGGGCAGTTCTTC; CDR3 protein: CAGGVGSLGQFF
J gene: TRBJ2-1; V gene: TRBV5-1; D gene: TRBD1; clone size: .; CDR3 DNA: TGCGCCAGCAGTAAGACAGGGGACGTGAACAATGAGCAGTTCTTC; CDR3 protein: CASSKTGDVNNEQFF
J gene: TRBJ2-7; V gene: TRBV12-3/TRBV12-4; D gene: .; clone size: .; CDR3 DNA: TGTGCCAGCGTCCCCCGGCAGGGTGGGGAGCAGTACTTC; CDR3 protein: CASVPRQGGEQYF